This T cell receptor beta chain derives from a study of identical twins. Note on this clonotype: Its cognate antigen is unknown.

TCRdb re-analysed the 5' RACE reads in MiXCR, keeping a single row per CDR3 protein. The sample shows about 900,000 distinct CDR3 sequences, roughly 12% of them seen only once. Looked up from germline, CDR1 is ENHRY and CDR2 is SYGVKD. Trimming removed 5 bases from V and 4 bases from J, with 12 bases in between. This CDR3 is 13 amino acids long. Study results and caveats: It was possible that invariant MAIT and iNKT cells partly confounded the zero-insertion analyses. Models underestimated how often monozygotic twins shared out-of-frame TCR alpha. Out-of-frame beta chain sequences displayed weaker excess sharing between twins.

These data are also associated with another study on yellow fever vaccine responses in identical twins. This second study says: The authors reported partly convergent, partly personalized vaccine responses in identical twins.

This rearrangement joins TRBV10-3 to TRBJ2-7; maybe TRBD2 (7 bases). This clonotype originated in a young woman in good health. Input material: PBMCs. CDR3: CAISSGEGYEQYF. The CDR3 nucleotides are TGTGCCATCAGTTCAGGGGAGGGTTACGAGCAGTACTTC.